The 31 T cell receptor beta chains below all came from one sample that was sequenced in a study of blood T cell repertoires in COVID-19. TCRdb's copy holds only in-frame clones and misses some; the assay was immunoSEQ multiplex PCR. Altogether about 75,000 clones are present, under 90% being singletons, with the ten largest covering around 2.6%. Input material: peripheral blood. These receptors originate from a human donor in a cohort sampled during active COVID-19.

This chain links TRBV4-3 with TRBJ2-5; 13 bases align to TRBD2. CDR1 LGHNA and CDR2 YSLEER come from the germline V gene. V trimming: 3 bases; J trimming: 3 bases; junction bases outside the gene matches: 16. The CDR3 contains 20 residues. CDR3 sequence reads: CASSQGFTSGGALGEETQYF. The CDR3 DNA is TGCGCCAGCAGCCAGGGCTTCACTAGCGGGGGGGCCTTAGGTGAAGAGACCCAGTACTTC.

The CDR3 bases are TGCGCCAGCAGCGCCCGACAGGGACAGGGAAAAATCAATGAGCAGTTCTTC. Amino acid sequence: CASSARQGQGKINEQFF. V is TRBV5-1 and J is TRBJ2-1; TRBD1 matches at 9 bases. CDR1 and CDR2 from the germline V gene are SGHRS and YFSETQ. Trimming at V came to 4 bases and at J to 6 bases, leaving 14 bases not matched to a gene. The CDR3 sequence is 17 residues long.

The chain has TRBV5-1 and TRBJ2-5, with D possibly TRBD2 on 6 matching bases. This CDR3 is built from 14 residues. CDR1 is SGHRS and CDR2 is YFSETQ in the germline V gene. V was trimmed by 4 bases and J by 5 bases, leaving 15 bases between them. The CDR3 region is CASSQDWGRETQYF. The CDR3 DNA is TGCGCCAGCAGCCAGGACTGGGGGAGGGAGACCCAGTACTTC.

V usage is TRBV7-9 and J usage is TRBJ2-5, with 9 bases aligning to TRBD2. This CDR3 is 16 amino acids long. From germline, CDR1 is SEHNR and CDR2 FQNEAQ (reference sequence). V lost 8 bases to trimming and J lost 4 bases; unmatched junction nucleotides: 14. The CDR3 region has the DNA TGTGCCAGCGTCTCCCGTGGCGGGGGGGCCCCAGAGACCCAGTACTTC. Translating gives CASVSRGGGAPETQYF.

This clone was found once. This CDR3 reads CASSLGGQGVTGYTF. CDR3 DNA: TGCGCCAGCAGCTTGGGTGGGCAGGGCGTAACTGGCTACACCTTC. The rearrangement links TRBV5-1 to TRBJ1-2; D may be TRBD1 (5 bases). Germline values: CDR1 SGHRS, CDR2 YFSETQ. This CDR3 region has 15 residues. Trimming stripped 0 bases from V and 7 bases from J, with 16 bases between.

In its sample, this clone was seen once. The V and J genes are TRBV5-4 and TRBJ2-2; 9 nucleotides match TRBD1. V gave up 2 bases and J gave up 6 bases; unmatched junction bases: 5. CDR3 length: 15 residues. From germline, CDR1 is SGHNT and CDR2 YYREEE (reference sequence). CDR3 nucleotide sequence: TGTGCCAGCAGCTTATGGACAGGGGCCCCCGGGGAGCTGTTTTTT. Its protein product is CASSLWTGAPGELFF.

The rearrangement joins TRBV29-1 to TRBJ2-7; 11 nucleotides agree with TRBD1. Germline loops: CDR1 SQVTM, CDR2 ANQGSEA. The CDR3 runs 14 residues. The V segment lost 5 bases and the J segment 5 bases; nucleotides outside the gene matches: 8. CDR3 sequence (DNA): TGCAGCGTTACGCCGGGACAGGGGGGCCACGAGCAGTACTTC. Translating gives CSVTPGQGGHEQYF.

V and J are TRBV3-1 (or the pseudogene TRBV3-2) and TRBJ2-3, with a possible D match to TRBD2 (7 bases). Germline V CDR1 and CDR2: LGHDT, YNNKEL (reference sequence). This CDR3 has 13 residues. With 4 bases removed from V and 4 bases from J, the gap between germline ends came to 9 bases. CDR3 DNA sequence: TGTGCCAGCAGCCGGGGGGGCGCAGATACGCAGTATTTT. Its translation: CASSRGGADTQYF.

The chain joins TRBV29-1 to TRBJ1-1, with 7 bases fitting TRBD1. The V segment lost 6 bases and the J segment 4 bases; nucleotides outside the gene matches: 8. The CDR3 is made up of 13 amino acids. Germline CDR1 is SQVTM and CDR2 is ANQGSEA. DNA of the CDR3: TGCAGCGTGGGACAGTTGGGGGTCACTGAAGCTTTCTTT. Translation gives CSVGQLGVTEAFF.

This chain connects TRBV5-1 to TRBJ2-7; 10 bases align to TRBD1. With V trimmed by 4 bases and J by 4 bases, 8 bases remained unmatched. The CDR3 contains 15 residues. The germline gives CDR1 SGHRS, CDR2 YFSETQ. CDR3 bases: TGCGCCAGCAGCCGCCGGACAGGGGGAGGTTACGAGCAGTACTTC. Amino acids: CASSRRTGGGYEQYF.

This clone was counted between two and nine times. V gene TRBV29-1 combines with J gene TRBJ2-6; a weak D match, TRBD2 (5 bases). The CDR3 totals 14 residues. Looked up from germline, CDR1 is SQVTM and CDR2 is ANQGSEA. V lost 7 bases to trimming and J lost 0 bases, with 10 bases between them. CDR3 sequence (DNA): TGCAGCGCCGGAGGCCTCTCTGGGGCCAACGTCCTGACTTTC. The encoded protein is CSAGGLSGANVLTF.

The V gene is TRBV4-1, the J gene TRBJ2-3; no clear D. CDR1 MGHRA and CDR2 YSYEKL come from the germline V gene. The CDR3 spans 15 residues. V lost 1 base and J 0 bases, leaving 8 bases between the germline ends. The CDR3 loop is CASSQAFSSTDTQYF. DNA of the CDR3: TGCGCCAGCAGCCAAGCGTTCAGTAGCACAGATACGCAGTATTTT.

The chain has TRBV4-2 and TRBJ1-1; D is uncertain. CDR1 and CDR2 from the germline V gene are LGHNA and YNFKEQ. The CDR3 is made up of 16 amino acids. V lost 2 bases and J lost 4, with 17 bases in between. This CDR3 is CASSQRTGSAGTEAFF. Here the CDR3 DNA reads TGTGCCAGCAGCCAAAGGACCGGGTCGGCGGGCACTGAAGCTTTCTTT.

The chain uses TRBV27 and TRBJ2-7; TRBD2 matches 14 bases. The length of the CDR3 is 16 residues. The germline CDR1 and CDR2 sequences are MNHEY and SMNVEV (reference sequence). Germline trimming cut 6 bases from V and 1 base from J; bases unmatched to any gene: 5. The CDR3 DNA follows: TGTGCCAGCAGAGGGACTAGCGGGGGTGTTTCCTACGAGCAGTACTTC. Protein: CASRGTSGGVSYEQYF.

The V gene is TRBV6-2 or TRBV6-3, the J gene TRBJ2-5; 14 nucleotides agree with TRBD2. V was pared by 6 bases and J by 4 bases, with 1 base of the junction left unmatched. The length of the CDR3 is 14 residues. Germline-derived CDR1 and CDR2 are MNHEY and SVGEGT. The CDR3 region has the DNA TGTGCCAGCAGCGGGACTAGCGGGGGAGAGACCCAGTACTTC. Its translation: CASSGTSGGETQYF.

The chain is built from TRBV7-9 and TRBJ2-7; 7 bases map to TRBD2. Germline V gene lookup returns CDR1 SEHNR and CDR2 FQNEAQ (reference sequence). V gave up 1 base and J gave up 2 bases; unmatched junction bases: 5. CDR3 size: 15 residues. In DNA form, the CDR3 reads TGTGCCAGCAGCTTAGTGGTCGCGGGGGCCTACGAGCAGTACTTC. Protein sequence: CASSLVVAGAYEQYF. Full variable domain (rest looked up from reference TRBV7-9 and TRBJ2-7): DTGVSQNPRHKITKRGQNVTFRCDPISEHNRLYWYRQTLGQGPEFLTYFQNEAQLEKSRLLSDRFSAERPKGSFSTLEIQRTEQGDSAMYLCASSLVVAGAYEQYFGPGTRLTVT.

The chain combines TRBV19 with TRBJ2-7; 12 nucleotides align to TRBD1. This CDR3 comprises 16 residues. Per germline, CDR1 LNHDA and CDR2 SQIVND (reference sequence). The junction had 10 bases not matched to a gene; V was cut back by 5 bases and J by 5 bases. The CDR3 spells CASSAPGTGGKHEQYF. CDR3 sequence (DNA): TGTGCCAGTAGTGCCCCCGGGACAGGGGGCAAGCACGAGCAGTACTTC.

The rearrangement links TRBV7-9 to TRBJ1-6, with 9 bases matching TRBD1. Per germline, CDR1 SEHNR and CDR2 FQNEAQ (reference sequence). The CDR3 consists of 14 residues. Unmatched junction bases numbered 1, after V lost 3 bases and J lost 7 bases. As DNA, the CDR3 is TGTGCCAGCAGCTTCGGGACAGGGAATTCACCCCTCCACTTT. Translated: CASSFGTGNSPLHF.

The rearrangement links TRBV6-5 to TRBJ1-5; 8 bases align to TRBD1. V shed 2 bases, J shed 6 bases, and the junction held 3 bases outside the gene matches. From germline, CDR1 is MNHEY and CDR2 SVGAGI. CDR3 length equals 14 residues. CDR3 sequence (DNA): TGTGCCAGCAGTTACGGGCAGGGGGCTCAGCCCCAGCATTTT. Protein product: CASSYGQGAQPQHF.

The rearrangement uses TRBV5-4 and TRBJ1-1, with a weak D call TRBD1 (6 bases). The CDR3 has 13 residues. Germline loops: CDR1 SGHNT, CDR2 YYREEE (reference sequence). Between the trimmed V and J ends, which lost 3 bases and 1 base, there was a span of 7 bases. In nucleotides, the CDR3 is TGTGCCAGCAGCTCGACAGGGAACACTGAAGCTTTCTTT. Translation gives CASSSTGNTEAFF.

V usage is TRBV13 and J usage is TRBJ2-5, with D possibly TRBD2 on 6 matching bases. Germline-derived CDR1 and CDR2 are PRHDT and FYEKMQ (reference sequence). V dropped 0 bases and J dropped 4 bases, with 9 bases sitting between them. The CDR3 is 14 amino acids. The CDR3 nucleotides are TGTGCCAGCAGCTTAGGGCCAGCGGGAGAGACCCAGTACTTC. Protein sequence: CASSLGPAGETQYF.

CDR3 amino acids: CASSQVGGFEQYF. The CDR3, as DNA: TGCGCCAGCAGCCAAGTGGGGGGGTTCGAGCAGTACTTC. The rearrangement links TRBV4-1 to TRBJ2-7; 7 nucleotides line up with TRBD2. The J segment lost 6 bases and the V segment lost 1 base, leaving 3 bases of the junction unmatched. There are 13 residues in the CDR3. CDR1 MGHRA and CDR2 YSYEKL come from the germline V gene.

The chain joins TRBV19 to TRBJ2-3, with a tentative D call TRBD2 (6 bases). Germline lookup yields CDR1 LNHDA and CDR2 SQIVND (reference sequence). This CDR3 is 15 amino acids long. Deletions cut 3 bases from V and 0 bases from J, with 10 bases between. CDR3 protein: CASSMGAGSTDTQYF. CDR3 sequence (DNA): TGTGCCAGTAGTATGGGAGCGGGTAGCACAGATACGCAGTATTTT.

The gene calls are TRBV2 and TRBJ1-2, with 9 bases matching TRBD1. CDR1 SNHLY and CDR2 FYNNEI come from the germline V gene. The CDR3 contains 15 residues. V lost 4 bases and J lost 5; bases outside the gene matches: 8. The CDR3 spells CASSGAGQGLYGYTF. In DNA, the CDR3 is TGTGCCAGCAGTGGGGCCGGACAGGGGCTATATGGCTACACCTTC. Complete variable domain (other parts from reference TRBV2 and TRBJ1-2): EPEVTQTPSHQVTQMGQEVILRCVPISNHLYFYWYRQILGQKVEFLVSFYNNEISEKSEIFDDQFSVERPDGSNFTLKIRSTKLEDSAMYFCASSGAGQGLYGYTFGSGTRLTVV.

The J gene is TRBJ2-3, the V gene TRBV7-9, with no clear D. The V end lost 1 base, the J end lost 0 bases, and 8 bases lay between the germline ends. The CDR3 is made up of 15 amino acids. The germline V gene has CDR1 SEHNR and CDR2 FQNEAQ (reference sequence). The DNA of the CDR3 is TGTGCCAGCAGCTTAGTAACCGGGAGCACAGATACGCAGTATTTT. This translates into CASSLVTGSTDTQYF.

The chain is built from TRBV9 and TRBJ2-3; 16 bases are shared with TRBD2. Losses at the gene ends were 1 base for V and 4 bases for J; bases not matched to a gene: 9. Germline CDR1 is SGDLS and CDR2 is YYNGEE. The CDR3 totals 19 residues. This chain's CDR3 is CASSVTGGLAGGRPDTQYF. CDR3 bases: TGTGCCAGCAGCGTAACCGGGGGACTAGCGGGAGGGCGGCCAGATACGCAGTATTTT. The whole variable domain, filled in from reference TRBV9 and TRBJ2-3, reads DSGVTQTPKHLITATGQRVTLRCSPRSGDLSVYWYQQSLDQGLQFLIQYYNGEERAKGNILERFSAQQFPDLHSELNLSSLELGDSALYFCASSVTGGLAGGRPDTQYFGPGTRLTVL.

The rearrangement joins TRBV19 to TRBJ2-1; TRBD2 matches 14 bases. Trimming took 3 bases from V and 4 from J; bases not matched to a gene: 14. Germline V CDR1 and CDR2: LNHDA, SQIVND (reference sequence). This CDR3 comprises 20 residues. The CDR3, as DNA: TGTGCCAGTAGTATCTTCGGGACTAGCGGGGGCCCCCCTATTTACAATGAGCAGTTCTTC. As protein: CASSIFGTSGGPPIYNEQFF.

The CDR3, as DNA: TGCAGCGTTGAAGAGGGGGCAGGGGGCAACGAGCAGTACTTC. Translation: CSVEEGAGGNEQYF. The genes are TRBV29-1 and TRBJ2-7, with 8 nucleotides matching TRBD1. Germline V CDR1 and CDR2: SQVTM, ANQGSEA. The CDR3 length is 14 residues. V shed 0 bases and J 5 bases; nucleotides not matched to a gene: 6.

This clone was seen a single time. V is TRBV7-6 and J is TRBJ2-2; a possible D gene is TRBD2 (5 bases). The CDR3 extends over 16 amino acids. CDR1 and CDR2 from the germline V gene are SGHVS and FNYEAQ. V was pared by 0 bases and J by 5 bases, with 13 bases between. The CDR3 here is CASSLAPSGGTGELFF. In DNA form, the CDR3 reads TGTGCCAGCAGCTTAGCCCCTTCCGGCGGGACCGGGGAGCTGTTTTTT.

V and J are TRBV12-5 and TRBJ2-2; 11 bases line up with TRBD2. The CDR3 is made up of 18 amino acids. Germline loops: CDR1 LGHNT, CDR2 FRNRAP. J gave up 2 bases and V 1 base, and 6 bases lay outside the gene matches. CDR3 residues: CASGLDLSGGANTGELFF. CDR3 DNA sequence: TGTGCTAGTGGTTTGGACCTTAGCGGGGGGGCCAACACCGGGGAGCTGTTTTTT.

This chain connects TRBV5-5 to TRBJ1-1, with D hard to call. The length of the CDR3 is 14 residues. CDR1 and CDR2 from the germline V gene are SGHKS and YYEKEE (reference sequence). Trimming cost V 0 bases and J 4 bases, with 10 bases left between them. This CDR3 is CASSLASRITEAFF. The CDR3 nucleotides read TGTGCCAGCAGCTTGGCGTCGCGGATCACTGAAGCTTTCTTT.